Shown below are 23 T cell receptor beta chains from a single sample sequenced in a study of cytomegalovirus exposure and HLA in healthy donors. The PCR used 60 Vbeta and 13 Jbeta primers. Here immunoSEQ multiplex PCR was the method, and the copy in TCRdb shows in-frame clones only, minus some. This sample has 200,000 to 300,000 clones, with 84% found just once. Sequencing was carried out using PBMCs. Receptor source: a woman between 35 and 50 years old in good health and CMV-seropositive.

This chain links TRBV5-8 with TRBJ1-3; TRBD1 matches 7 bases. The CDR3 runs 15 residues. The J segment lost 2 bases and the V segment lost 5 bases, leaving 7 bases of the junction unmatched. CDR1 is SGHTS and CDR2 is YDEGEE in the germline V gene. CDR3 DNA: TGTGCCAGCAGTTATACAGGGGTGGCTGGAAACACCATATATTTT. It encodes CASSYTGVAGNTIYF.

The V gene is TRBV19, the J gene TRBJ2-1, with TRBD2 identical over 10 bases. V lost 11 bases to trimming and J lost 3 bases; unmatched junction nucleotides: 7. The germline V gene encodes CDR1 LNHDA and CDR2 SQIVND (reference sequence). The CDR3 has 14 residues. CDR3 loop: CASQAGGDYNEQFF. DNA of the CDR3: TGTGCCTCCCAAGCGGGAGGGGACTACAATGAGCAGTTCTTC.

J is TRBJ2-3 and V is TRBV7-2, with 7 bases that match TRBD2. CDR1 and CDR2 from the germline V gene are SGHTA and FQGNSA. This CDR3 has 14 residues. V was clipped by 4 bases and J by 5 bases; unmatched bases: 6. The CDR3 nucleotides are TGTGCCAGCAGCTCCAGCGGGGAGGTAGATACGCAGTATTTT. Residues: CASSSSGEVDTQYF.

V is TRBV6-4 and J is TRBJ2-5; 8 nucleotides line up with TRBD2. The CDR3 runs 16 residues. Germline lookup yields CDR1 MRHNA and CDR2 SNTAGT. V lost 3 bases to trimming and J lost 5 bases; unmatched junction nucleotides: 11. CDR3 sequence: CASSEGLGLGRETQYF. The CDR3 DNA follows: TGTGCCAGCAGTGAGGGACTAGGACTTGGCCGGGAGACCCAGTACTTC.

The V gene is TRBV11-2, the J gene TRBJ2-2; TRBD2 matches at 7 bases. The V segment lost 5 bases and the J segment 0 bases; nucleotides outside the gene matches: 12. This CDR3 contains 18 residues. CDR1 and CDR2 (germline): SGHAT, FQNNGV. CDR3 sequence reads: CASSPVVVAGPNTGELFF. CDR3 in DNA: TGTGCCAGCAGCCCCGTCGTCGTAGCGGGCCCGAACACCGGGGAGCTGTTTTTT. The full variable domain, in which reference TRBV11-2 and TRBJ2-2 provide the parts outside the CDR3, is EAGVAQSPRYKIIEKRQSVAFWCNPISGHATLYWYQQILGQGPKLLIQFQNNGVVDDSQLPKDRFSAERLKGVDSTLKIQPAKLEDSAVYLCASSPVVVAGPNTGELFFGEGSRLTVL.

Comments on this clone: This sample also contains other DNA sequences that code for the same CDR3. The rearrangement uses TRBV7-2 and TRBJ2-5; no clear D. Germline lookup yields CDR1 SGHTA and CDR2 FQGNSA. The CDR3 is 12 residues long. V dropped 2 bases and J dropped 4 bases, with 5 bases sitting between them. The CDR3 DNA follows: TGTGCCAGCAGCTTAAGTAGAGAGACCCAGTACTTC. Encoded protein: CASSLSRETQYF.

The chain joins TRBV28 to TRBJ1-3; TRBD1 aligns across 8 bases. Germline assignment: CDR1 MDHEN and CDR2 SYDVKM. V lost 2 bases, J lost 5 bases, and 2 bases stayed unmatched. The CDR3 spans 14 residues. CDR3: CASSLRQGRNTIYF. The DNA for the CDR3 is TGTGCCAGCAGTTTACGACAGGGGAGAAACACCATATATTTT.

This rearrangement joins TRBV5-6 to TRBJ1-2; D unresolved. The CDR3 consists of 14 residues. Germline CDR1 reads SGHDT; CDR2 reads YYEEEE. V shed 1 base and J shed 8 bases, with 15 bases lying between them. Written as DNA, the CDR3 is TGTGCCAGCAGCTTGTGGCCAGCTAGCTTGGGCTACACCTTC. This translates into CASSLWPASLGYTF. Full variable domain (missing parts from reference TRBV5-6 and TRBJ1-2): DAGVTQSPTHLIKTRGQQVTLRCSPKSGHDTVSWYQQALGQGPQFIFQYYEEEERQRGNFPDRFSGHQFPNYSSELNVNALLLGDSALYLCASSLWPASLGYTFGSGTRLTVV.

The gene calls are TRBV7-6 and TRBJ2-1; a possible D gene is TRBD2 (6 bases). The V end lost 1 base, the J end lost 5 bases, and 15 bases lay between the germline ends. The CDR3 loop spans 16 amino acids. Germline CDR1 is SGHVS and CDR2 is FNYEAQ. The CDR3: CASSLDPGVGNNEQFF. The CDR3 bases are TGTGCCAGCAGCTTAGATCCGGGAGTCGGTAACAATGAGCAGTTCTTC.

The chain links TRBV30 to TRBJ2-7, with 8 bases that match TRBD2. Germline V gene lookup returns CDR1 GTSNPN and CDR2 SVGIG (reference sequence). This CDR3 has 13 residues. After removal of 7 bases from V and 4 bases from J, the junction contained 9 bases not matched to a gene. CDR3 sequence reads: CASGGPFRYEQYF. As DNA, the CDR3 is TGTGCCTCGGGGGGGCCTTTTAGGTACGAGCAGTACTTC.

This clone has only a few counts. This chain links TRBV6-4 with TRBJ2-1; 8 bases fit TRBD1. Trimming removed 6 bases from V and 0 bases from J; junction bases left unmatched: 13. This CDR3 region has 18 residues. Germline CDR1 MRHNA, CDR2 SNTAGT. CDR3 loop: CASREDREDSSSYNEQFF. In DNA form, the CDR3 reads TGTGCCAGCAGGGAGGACAGGGAGGACTCGAGCTCCTACAATGAGCAGTTCTTC.

This chain uses TRBV19 with TRBJ2-7, with 8 nucleotides matching TRBD2. Per germline, CDR1 LNHDA and CDR2 SQIVND (reference sequence). J lost 0 bases, V lost 5 bases, and 9 bases had no gene match. CDR3 size: 16 residues. CDR3 sequence (DNA): TGTGCCAGTAGTCCTCGTCCCGGGACTAGCTCCTACGAGCAGTACTTC. Protein product: CASSPRPGTSSYEQYF. The variable domain in full, completed from reference TRBV19 and TRBJ2-7, reads DGGITQSPKYLFRKEGQNVTLSCEQNLNHDAMYWYRQDPGQGLRLIYYSQIVNDFQKGDIAEGYSVSREKKESFPLTVTSAQKNPTAFYLCASSPRPGTSSYEQYFGPGTRLTVT.

The genes are TRBV6-5 and TRBJ1-5; the D is unclear. This CDR3 comprises 13 residues. Trimming pared 6 bases from V and 3 bases from J, leaving 9 bases between. CDR1 is MNHEY and CDR2 is SVGAGI in the germline V gene. The CDR3 sequence: CASRSRVNQPQHF. Here the CDR3 DNA reads TGTGCCAGCAGAAGCCGGGTCAATCAGCCCCAGCATTTT.

This chain links TRBV5-1 with TRBJ2-1; TRBD2 matches 7 bases. J was trimmed by 7 bases and V by 1 base; bases with no gene match: 14. The CDR3 has 17 amino acids. Per the germline V gene, CDR1 is SGHRS and CDR2 is YFSETQ. The CDR3 DNA is TGCGCCAGCAGCTTGATGTATGCGGGAGTCCAGGGAAATGAGCAGTTCTTC. Its protein is CASSLMYAGVQGNEQFF.

This chain links TRBV28 with TRBJ2-7, with D perhaps TRBD2 (5 bases). CDR1 MDHEN and CDR2 SYDVKM come from the germline V gene. This CDR3 has 12 amino acids. The V end was cut by 7 bases, the J end by 1 base, with 8 bases between. The DNA of the CDR3 is TGTGCCAGCAAGAGCGGTTCCTACGAGCAGTACTTC. Translated, it gives CASKSGSYEQYF.

The chain carries TRBV7-9 and TRBJ1-1; D remains unclear. Germline lookup yields CDR1 SEHNR and CDR2 FQNEAQ (reference sequence). CDR3 length equals 12 residues. Deletions cut 5 bases from V and 1 base from J, with 5 bases between. The CDR3: CASSIQNTEAFF. In nucleotides, the CDR3 is TGTGCCAGCAGCATACAGAACACTGAAGCTTTCTTT.

The chain combines TRBV6-1 with TRBJ1-5, with a weak D call TRBD1 (6 bases). V lost 8 bases to trimming and J lost 3 bases, with 8 bases between them. Germline V gene data show CDR1 as MNHNS and CDR2 as SASEGT. The length of the CDR3 is 12 residues. The CDR3 nucleotides are TGTGCCAGCCAGGGGAACAATCAGCCCCAGCATTTT. It encodes CASQGNNQPQHF.

V usage is TRBV11-2 and J usage is TRBJ1-3; tentatively, D is TRBD1 (6 bases). The CDR3 is 16 amino acids. The germline CDR1 and CDR2 sequences are SGHAT and FQNNGV. Trimming stripped 1 base from V and 4 bases from J, with 14 bases between. The CDR3 sequence: CASSLASPGVGNTIYF. The CDR3 nucleotides read TGTGCCAGCAGCTTAGCCTCGCCAGGGGTGGGAAACACCATATATTTT.

This chain joins TRBV7-3 and TRBJ2-5; 9 bases agree with TRBD2. The CDR3 is 15 amino acids. The V gene end was trimmed by 5 bases and the J gene end by 4 bases; junction bases not matched to a gene: 8. Germline CDR1 is SGHTA and CDR2 is FQGTGA. CDR3: CASSVGPGLAETQYF. The CDR3 DNA sequence: TGTGCCAGCAGCGTAGGCCCGGGACTAGCAGAGACCCAGTACTTC.

The chain uses TRBV25-1 and TRBJ2-5, with 8 bases matching TRBD2. The junction had 5 bases not matched to a gene; V was cut back by 2 bases and J by 3 bases. This CDR3 is built from 15 residues. Germline V gives CDR1 MGHDK, CDR2 SYGVNS. CDR3 protein: CASSEGSREEETQYF. Here the CDR3 DNA reads TGTGCCAGCAGTGAAGGGTCGCGGGAGGAAGAGACCCAGTACTTC.

This clone was observed a handful of times. This chain uses TRBV23-1 with TRBJ2-5, with 7 nucleotides matching TRBD2. TRBV23-1 is an ORF, and what it does is uncertain. The CDR3 sequence is 19 residues long. Trimming took 0 bases from V and 5 from J; bases not matched to a gene: 18. The CDR3 region is CASSQSGRVWVAGRETQYF. CDR3 nucleotides: TGCGCCAGCAGTCAATCTGGCAGGGTGTGGGTAGCGGGTAGGGAGACCCAGTACTTC.

The V and J genes are TRBV6-1 and TRBJ1-3; 10 bases are a match to TRBD1. V lost 4 bases to trimming and J lost 3 bases; unmatched junction nucleotides: 6. The CDR3 sequence is 16 residues long. Germline lookup yields CDR1 MNHNS and CDR2 SASEGT. The DNA of the CDR3 is TGTGCCAGCAGTGGGCGGGACAGGGGACTTGGAAACACCATATATTTT. It specifies CASSGRDRGLGNTIYF.

V gene TRBV4-3 combines with J gene TRBJ2-7; 7 positions agree with TRBD1. This CDR3 has 14 amino acids. Germline lookup yields CDR1 LGHNA and CDR2 YSLEER. V gave up 4 bases and J gave up 4 bases; unmatched junction bases: 7. The DNA of the CDR3 is TGCGCCAGCAGCCCGGACAGGACACCGTACGAGCAGTACTTC. Protein product: CASSPDRTPYEQYF.